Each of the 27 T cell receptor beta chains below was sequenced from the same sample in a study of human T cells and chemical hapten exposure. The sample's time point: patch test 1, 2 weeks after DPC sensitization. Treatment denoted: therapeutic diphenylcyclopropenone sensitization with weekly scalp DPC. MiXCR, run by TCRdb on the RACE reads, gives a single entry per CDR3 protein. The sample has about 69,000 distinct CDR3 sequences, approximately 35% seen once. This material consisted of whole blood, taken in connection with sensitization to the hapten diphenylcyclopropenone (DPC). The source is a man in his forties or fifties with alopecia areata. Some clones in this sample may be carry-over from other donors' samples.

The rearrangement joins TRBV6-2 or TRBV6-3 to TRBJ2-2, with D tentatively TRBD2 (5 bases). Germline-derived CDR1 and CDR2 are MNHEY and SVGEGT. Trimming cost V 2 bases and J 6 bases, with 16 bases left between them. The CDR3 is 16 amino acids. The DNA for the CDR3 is TGTGCCAGCAGTTACGTGGGTAGCGTGGTCTCCGGGGAGCTGTTTTTT. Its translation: CASSYVGSVVSGELFF.

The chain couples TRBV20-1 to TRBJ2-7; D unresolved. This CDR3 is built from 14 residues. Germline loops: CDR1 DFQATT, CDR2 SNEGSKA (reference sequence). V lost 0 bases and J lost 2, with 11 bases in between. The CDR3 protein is CSARDLPAAYEQYF. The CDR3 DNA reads TGCAGTGCTAGAGATCTGCCGGCTGCCTACGAGCAGTACTTC.

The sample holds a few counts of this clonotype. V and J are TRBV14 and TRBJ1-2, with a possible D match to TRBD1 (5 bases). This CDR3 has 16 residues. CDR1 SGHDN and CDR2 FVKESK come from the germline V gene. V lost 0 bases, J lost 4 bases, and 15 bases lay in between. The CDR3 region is CASSQDPLQDIYGYTF. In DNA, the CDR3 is TGTGCCAGCAGCCAAGATCCCTTACAGGATATCTATGGCTACACCTTC.

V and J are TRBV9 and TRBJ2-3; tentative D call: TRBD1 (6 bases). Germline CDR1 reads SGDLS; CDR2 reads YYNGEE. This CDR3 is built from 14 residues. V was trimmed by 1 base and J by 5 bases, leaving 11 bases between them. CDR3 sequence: CASSVKDRRDTQYF. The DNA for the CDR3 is TGTGCCAGCAGCGTAAAGGACAGAAGAGATACGCAGTATTTT.

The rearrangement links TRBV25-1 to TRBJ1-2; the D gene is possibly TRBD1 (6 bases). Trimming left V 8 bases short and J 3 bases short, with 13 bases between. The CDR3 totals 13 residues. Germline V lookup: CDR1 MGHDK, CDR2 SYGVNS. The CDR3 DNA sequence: TGTGCCAGCCGCTTCGCAGGGGACTATGGCTACACCTTC. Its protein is CASRFAGDYGYTF.

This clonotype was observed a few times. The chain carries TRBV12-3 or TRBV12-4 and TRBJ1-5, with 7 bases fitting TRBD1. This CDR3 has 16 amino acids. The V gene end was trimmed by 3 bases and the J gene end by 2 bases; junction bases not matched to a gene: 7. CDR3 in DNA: TGTGCCAGCAGTTTCTTGACAGGGCGCCGCAATCAGCCCCAGCATTTT. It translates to CASSFLTGRRNQPQHF.

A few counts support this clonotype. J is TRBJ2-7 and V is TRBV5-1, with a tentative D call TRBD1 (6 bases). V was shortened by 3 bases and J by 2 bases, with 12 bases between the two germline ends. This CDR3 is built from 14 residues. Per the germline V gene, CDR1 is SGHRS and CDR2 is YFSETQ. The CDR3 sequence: CASSSTGLAYEQYF. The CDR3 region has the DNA TGCGCCAGCAGCTCAACAGGGCTAGCCTACGAGCAGTACTTC.

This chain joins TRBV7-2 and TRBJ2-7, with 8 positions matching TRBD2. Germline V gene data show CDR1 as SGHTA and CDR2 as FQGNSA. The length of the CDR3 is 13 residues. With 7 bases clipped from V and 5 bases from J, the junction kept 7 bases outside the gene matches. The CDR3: CASTGRGGHEQYF. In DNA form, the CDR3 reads TGTGCCAGCACCGGGAGGGGAGGCCACGAGCAGTACTTC.

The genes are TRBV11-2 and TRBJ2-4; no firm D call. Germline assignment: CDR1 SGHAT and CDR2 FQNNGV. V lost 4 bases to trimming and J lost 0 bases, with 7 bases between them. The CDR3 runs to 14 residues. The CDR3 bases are TGTGCCAGCAGCTCAAGGGTAGCCAAAAACATTCAGTACTTC. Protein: CASSSRVAKNIQYF.

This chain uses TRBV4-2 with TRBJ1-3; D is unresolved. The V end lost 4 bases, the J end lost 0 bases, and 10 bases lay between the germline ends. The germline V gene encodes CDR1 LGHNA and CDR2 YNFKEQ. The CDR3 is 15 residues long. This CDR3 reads CASSPQTVSGNTIYF. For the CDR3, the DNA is TGTGCCAGCAGCCCTCAGACGGTCTCTGGAAACACCATATATTTT.

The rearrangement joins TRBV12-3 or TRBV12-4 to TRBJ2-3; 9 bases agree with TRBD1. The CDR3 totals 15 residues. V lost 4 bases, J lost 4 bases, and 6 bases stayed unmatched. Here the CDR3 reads CASSSGDRVADTQYF. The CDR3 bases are TGTGCCAGCAGTTCGGGGGACAGGGTTGCAGATACGCAGTATTTT.

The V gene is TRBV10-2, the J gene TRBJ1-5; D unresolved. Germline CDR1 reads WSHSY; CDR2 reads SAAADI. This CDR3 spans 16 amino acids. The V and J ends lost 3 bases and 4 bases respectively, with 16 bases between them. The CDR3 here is CASSEYRAPVNQPQHF. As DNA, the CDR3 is TGCGCCAGCAGTGAATACCGGGCCCCCGTTAATCAGCCCCAGCATTTT.

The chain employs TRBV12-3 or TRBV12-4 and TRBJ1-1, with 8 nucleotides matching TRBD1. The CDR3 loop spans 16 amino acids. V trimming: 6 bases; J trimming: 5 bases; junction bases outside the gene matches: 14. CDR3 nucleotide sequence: TGTGCCAGCAGACCCCGGAGACAGGGGTGGAAGACTGAAGCTTTCTTT. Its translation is CASRPRRQGWKTEAFF.

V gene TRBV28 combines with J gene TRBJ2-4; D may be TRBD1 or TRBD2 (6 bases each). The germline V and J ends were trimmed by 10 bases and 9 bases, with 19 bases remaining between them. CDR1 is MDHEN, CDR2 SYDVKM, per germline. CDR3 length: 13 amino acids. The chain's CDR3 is CATRGDGGGIQYF. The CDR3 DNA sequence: TGTGCCACCAGAGGGGACGGGGGCGGCATTCAGTACTTC.

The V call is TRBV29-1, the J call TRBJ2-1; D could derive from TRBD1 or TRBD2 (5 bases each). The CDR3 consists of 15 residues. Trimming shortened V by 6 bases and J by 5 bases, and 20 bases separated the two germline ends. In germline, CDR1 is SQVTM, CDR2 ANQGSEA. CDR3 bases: TGCAGCGTCGCTGCTTGGGGGTTAGTAGACAATGAGCAGTTCTTC. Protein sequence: CSVAAWGLVDNEQFF.

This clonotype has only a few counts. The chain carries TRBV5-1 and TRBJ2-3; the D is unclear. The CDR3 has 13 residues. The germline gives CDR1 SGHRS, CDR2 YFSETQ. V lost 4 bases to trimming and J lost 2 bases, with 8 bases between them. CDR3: CASSILPTDTQYF. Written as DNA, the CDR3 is TGCGCCAGCAGCATCCTGCCCACAGATACGCAGTATTTT.

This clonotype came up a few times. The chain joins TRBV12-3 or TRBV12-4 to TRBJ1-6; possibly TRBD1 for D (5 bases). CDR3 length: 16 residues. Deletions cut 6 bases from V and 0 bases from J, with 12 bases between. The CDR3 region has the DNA TGTGCCAGCAGGCCAGGGTTAAGCTCCTATAATTCACCCCTCCACTTT. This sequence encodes CASRPGLSSYNSPLHF.

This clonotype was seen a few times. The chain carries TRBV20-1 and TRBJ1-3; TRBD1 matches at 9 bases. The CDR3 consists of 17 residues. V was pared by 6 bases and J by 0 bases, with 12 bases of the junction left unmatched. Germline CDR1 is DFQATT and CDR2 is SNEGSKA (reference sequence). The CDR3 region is CSARTGVGASSGNTIYF. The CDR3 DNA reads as TGCAGTGCCCGGACAGGGGTCGGTGCGAGCTCTGGAAACACCATATATTTT.

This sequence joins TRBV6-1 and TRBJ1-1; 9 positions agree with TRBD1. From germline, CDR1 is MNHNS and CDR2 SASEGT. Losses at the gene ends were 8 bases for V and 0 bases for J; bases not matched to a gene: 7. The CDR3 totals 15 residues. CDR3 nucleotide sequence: TGTGCCAGCGTACAGGGGGCCGGTGTGAACACTGAAGCTTTCTTT. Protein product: CASVQGAGVNTEAFF.

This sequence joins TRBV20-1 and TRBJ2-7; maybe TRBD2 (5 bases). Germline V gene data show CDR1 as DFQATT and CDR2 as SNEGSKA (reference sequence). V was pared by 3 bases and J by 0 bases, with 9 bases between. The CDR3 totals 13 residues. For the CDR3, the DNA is TGCAGTGCTAGCGAGGGCCACTCCTACGAGCAGTACTTC. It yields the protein CSASEGHSYEQYF.

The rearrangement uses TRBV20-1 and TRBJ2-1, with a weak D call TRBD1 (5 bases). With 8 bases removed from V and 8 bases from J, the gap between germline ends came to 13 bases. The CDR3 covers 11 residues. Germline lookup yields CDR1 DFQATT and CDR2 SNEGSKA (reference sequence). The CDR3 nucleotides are TGCAGTTCGGACACTTGGGATGAGCAGTTCTTC. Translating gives CSSDTWDEQFF.

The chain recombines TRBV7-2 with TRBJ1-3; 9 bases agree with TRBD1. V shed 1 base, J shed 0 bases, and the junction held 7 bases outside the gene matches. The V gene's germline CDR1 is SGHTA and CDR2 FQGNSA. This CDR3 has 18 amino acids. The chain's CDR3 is CASSLDLGQGSSGNTIYF. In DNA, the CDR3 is TGTGCCAGCAGCTTAGACTTGGGACAGGGAAGCTCTGGAAACACCATATATTTT.

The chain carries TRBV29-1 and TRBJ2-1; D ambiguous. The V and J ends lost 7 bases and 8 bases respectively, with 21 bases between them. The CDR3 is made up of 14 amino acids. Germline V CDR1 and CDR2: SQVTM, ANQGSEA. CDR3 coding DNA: TGCAGCGCAGTGAACATAGCTCCGCCCCATGAGCAGTTCTTC. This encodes CSAVNIAPPHEQFF.

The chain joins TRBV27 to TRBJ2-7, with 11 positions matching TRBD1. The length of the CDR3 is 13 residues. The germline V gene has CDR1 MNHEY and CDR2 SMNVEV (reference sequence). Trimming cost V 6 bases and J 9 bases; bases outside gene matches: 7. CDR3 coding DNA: TGTGCCAGCAGAGGACAGGGGGCTACGGGGCAGTACTTC. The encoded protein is CASRGQGATGQYF.

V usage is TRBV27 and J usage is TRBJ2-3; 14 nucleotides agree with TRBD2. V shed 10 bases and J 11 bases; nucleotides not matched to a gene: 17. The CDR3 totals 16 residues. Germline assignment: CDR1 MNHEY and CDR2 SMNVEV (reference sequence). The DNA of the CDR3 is TGTGCCATCAAGGCGGGGACTAGCGGGAGTGGTGGTGTGCAGTATTTT. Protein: CAIKAGTSGSGGVQYF.

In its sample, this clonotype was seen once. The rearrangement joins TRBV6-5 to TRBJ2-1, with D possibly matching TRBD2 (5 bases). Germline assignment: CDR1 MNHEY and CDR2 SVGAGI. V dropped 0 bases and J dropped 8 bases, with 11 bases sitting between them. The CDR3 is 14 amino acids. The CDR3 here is CASSYSIVSDEQFF. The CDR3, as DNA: TGTGCCAGCAGTTACTCGATAGTTAGCGATGAGCAGTTCTTC.

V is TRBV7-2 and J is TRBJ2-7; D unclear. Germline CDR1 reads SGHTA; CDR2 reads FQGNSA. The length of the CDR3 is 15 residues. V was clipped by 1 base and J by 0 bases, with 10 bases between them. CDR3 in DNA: TGTGCCAGCAGCTTAGTCAGGCCCAGCTCCTACGAGCAGTACTTC. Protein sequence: CASSLVRPSSYEQYF.